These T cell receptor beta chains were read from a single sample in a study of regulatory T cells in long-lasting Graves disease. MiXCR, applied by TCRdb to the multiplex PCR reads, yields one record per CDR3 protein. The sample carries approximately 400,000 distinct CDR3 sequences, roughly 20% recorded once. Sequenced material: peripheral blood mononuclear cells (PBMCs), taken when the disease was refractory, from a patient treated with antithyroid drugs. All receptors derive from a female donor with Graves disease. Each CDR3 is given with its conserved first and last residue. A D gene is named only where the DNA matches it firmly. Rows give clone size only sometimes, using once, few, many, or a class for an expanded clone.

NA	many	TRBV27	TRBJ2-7	TGTGCCAGCAGTTTACAAGGACAGAAATACGAGCAGTACTTC	CASSLQGQKYEQYF
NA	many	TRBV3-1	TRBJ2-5	TGTGCCAGCACCTCCTCTGAGACCCAGTACTTC	CASTSSETQYF
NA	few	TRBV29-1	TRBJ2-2	TGCAGCGTTGGGAGAGCCGGGGAGCTGTTTTTT	CSVGRAGELFF
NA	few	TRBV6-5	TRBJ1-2	TGTGCCAGCAGTTACGACCCCGATGGAGCGCAGTCATTGGGCTACACCTTC	CASSYDPDGAQSLGYTF
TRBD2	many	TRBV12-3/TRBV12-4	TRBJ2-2	TGTGCCAGCAGGTCAGGTGCGGGAGGGATCGGGGAGCTGTTTTTT	CASRSGAGGIGELFF
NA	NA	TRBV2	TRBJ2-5	TGTGCCAGCAGTGGGGAGTTTGACAGGAAAGAGACCCAGTACTTC	CASSGEFDRKETQYF
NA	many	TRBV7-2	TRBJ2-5	TGTGCCAGCAGCAACCAAGAGACCCAGTACTTC	CASSNQETQYF
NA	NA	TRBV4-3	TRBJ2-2	TGCGCCAGCAGCCAACTCACGAACACCGGGGAGCTGTTTTTT	CASSQLTNTGELFF
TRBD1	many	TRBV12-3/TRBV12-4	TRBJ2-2	TGTGCCAGCAGCAGACAGGGCGGGGAGCTGTTTTTT	CASSRQGGELFF
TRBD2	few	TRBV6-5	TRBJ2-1	TGTGCCAGCAGTTACTATGTTCTAGCGGGAGGAAGAAACAATGAGCAGTTCTTC	CASSYYVLAGGRNNEQFF
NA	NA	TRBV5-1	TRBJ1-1	TGCGCCAGCAGCTTGGCCACGGGTTCAACTGAAGCTTTCTTT	CASSLATGSTEAFF